This T cell receptor beta chain was retrieved from a study of beta chain features in type 1 diabetes. Study-level background: Across the samples, about 100 million sorted cells were examined in total. General observations from the study: Within each of all four CD4+ subsets, Type 1 diabetes patients had TCRB CDR3s that were moderately but significantly shorter. Sampled from patients, naive, central memory and Treg TCRB repertoires appeared more similar than those sampled from healthy donors.

Cells sorted by CD45RO/CCR7/CD25/CD127/CD95/CD27 comprised CD4+ naive, central memory, regulatory and stem cell-like memory cells. Sorted populations all exceeded 95% purity. CDR1 is SGHAT, CDR2 FQNNGV, per germline. V lost 5 bases and J 3 bases, leaving 7 bases between the germline ends. The CDR3 loop spans 13 amino acids. Expressed TCRB transcripts were sequenced because the entire RNA isolate underwent reverse transcription. Here immunoSEQ multiplex PCR was the method, and the copy in TCRdb shows in-frame clones only, minus some. Among more than 300,000 clones, around 8.5% were seen once, and the ten largest hold around 1%. This clone was counted many times. Its antigen is unidentified.

Specimen: central memory CD4+ T cells from blood. The gene calls are TRBV11-2 and TRBJ1-4; no clear D gene. The clonotype comes from a man aged 25 to 40 with type 1 diabetes. The CDR3, as DNA: TGTGCCAGCAGCAGGGATCCTAATGAAAAACTGTTTTTT. Amino acids: CASSRDPNEKLFF.